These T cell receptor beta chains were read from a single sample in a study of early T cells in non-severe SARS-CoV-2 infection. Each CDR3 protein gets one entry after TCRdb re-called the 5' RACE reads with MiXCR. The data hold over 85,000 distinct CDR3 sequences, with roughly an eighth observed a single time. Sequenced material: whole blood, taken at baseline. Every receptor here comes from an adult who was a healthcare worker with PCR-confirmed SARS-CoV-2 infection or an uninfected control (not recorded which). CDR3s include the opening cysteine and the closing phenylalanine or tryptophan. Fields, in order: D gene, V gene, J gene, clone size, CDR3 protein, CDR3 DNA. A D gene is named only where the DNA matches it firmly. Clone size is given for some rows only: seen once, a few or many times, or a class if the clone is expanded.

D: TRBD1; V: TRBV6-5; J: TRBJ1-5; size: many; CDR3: CASSNRGSNQPQHF; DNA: TGTGCCAGCAGTAACAGGGGTAGCAATCAGCCCCAGCATTTT
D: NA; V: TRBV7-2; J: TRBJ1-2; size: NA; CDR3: CASSLGAGRRGYTF; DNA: TGTGCCAGCAGCTTAGGAGCAGGGCGGAGGGGCTACACCTTC
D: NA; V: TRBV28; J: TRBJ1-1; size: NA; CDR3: CASHSRGYTEAFF; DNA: TGTGCCAGCCACTCGCGAGGGTACACTGAAGCTTTCTTT
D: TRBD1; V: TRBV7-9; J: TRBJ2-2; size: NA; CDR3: CASSGQGPTGELFF; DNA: TGTGCCAGCAGCGGACAGGGGCCCACCGGGGAGCTGTTTTTT
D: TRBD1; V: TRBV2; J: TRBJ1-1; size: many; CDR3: CASSERDRLNSEAFF; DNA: TGTGCCAGCAGTGAACGGGACAGGCTGAACAGTGAAGCTTTCTTT
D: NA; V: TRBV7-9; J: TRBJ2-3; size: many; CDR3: CASSSPGTDTQYF; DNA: TGTGCCAGCAGTTCGCCCGGTACAGATACGCAGTATTTT
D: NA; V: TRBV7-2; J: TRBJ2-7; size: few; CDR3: CASSRGGLGMEQYF; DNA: TGTGCCAGCAGCCGAGGGGGACTGGGAATGGAGCAGTACTTC
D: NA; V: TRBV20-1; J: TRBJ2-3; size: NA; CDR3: CSARDGRTDTQYF; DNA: TGCAGTGCTAGAGACGGGCGCACAGATACGCAGTATTTT
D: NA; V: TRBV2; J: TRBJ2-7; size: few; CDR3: CASSEAVQYF; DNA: TGTGCCAGCAGTGAAGCGGTGCAGTACTTC
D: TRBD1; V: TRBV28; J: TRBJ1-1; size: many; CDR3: CASSPYDRGNTEAFF; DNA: TGTGCCAGCAGCCCCTACGACAGGGGGAACACTGAAGCTTTCTTT
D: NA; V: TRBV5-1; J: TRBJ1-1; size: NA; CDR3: CASRGGQWDGRDTEAFF; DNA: TGCGCCAGCAGAGGGGGGCAATGGGACGGCAGAGACACTGAAGCTTTCTTT
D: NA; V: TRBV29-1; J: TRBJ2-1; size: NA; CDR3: CSVAEWAEEFF; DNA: TGCAGCGTAGCAGAATGGGCGGAAGAGTTCTTC
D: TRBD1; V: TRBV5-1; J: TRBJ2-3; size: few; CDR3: CASSRTGDSTDTQYF; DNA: TGCGCCAGCAGCCGGACAGGGGATTCCACAGATACGCAGTATTTT
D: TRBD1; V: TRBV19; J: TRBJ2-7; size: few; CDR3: CASSIDRGLSYEQYF; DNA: TGTGCCAGTAGTATTGACAGGGGATTATCCTACGAGCAGTACTTC
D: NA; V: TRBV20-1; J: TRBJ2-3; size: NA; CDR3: CSANPPGLRSTDTQYF; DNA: TGCAGTGCTAACCCTCCGGGACTCCGAAGTACAGATACGCAGTATTTT
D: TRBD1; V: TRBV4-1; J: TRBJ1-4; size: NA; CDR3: CASSQRQGGVSDEKLFF; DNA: TGCGCCAGCAGCCAACGACAGGGAGGAGTGTCCGACGAAAAACTGTTTTTT
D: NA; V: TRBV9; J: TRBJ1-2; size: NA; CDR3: CASSPGDFTGYTF; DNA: TGTGCCAGCAGCCCCGGCGACTTCACTGGCTACACCTTC
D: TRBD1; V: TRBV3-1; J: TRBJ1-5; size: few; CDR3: CASSQGRDRGTQPQHF; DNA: TGTGCCAGCAGCCAGGGCCGGGACAGGGGGACTCAGCCCCAGCATTTT
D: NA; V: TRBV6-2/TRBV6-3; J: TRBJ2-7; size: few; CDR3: CASRQVGEQYF; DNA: TGTGCCTCCAGGCAGGTTGGCGAGCAGTACTTC
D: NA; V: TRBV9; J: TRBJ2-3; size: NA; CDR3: CASSTNHAGFRTDTQYF; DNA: TGTGCCAGCAGCACGAATCACGCGGGGTTTCGCACAGATACGCAGTATTTT
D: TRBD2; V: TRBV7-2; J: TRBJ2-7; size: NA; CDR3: CASSLGGLGGYEQYF; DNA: TGTGCCAGCAGTTTAGGGGGACTAGGTGGTTACGAGCAGTACTTC
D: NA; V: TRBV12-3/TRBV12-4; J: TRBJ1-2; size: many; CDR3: CASSLDLSYGYTF; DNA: TGTGCCAGCAGTTTAGATTTGTCCTATGGCTACACCTTC
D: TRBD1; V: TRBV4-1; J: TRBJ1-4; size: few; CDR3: CASSQTGVANEKLFF; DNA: TGCGCCAGCAGCCAGACAGGGGTGGCTAATGAAAAACTGTTTTTT
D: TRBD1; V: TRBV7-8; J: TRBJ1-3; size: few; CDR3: CASSRFRDRGSSGNTIYF; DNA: TGTGCCAGCAGCCGATTCCGGGACAGGGGATCCTCTGGAAACACCATATATTTT
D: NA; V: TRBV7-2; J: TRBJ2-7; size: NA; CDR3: CASSDSTYEQYF; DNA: TGTGCCAGCAGCGACAGCACCTACGAGCAGTACTTC
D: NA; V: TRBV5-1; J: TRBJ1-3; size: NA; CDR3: CASSLDGQGAGNTIYF; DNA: TGCGCCAGCAGCTTGGATGGCCAGGGTGCTGGAAACACCATATATTTT
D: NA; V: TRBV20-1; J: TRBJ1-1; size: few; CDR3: CSARTGVAFF; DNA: TGCAGTGCTAGAACGGGGGTGGCTTTCTTT
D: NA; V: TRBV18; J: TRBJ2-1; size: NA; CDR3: CASSSVGAGASYNEQFF; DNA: TGTGCCAGCTCCTCGGTCGGTGCGGGGGCATCCTACAATGAGCAGTTCTTC
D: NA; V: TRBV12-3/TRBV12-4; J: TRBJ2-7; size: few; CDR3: CASSIGGASYEQYF; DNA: TGTGCCAGCAGCATAGGTGGGGCTTCCTACGAGCAGTACTTC
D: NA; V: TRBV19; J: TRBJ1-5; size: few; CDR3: CASSIETGPLNQPQHF; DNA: TGTGCCAGTAGTATAGAAACAGGGCCGCTCAATCAGCCCCAGCATTTT
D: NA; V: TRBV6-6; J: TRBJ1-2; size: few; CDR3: CASSPITEIYGYTF; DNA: TGTGCCAGCAGTCCTATAACAGAGATCTATGGCTACACCTTC
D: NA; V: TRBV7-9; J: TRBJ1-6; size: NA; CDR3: CASSPELWNSPLHF; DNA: TGTGCCAGCAGCCCCGAGTTGTGGAATTCACCCCTCCACTTT
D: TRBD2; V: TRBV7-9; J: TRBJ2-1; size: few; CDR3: CSSSLGQGLAGRSYNEQFF; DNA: TGTTCCAGCAGCTTAGGTCAAGGGCTAGCGGGCCGCTCCTACAATGAGCAGTTCTTC
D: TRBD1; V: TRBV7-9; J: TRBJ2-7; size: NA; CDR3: CASSLGTGTGGHEQYF; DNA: TGTGCCAGCAGCCTTGGTACCGGGACAGGGGGCCACGAGCAGTACTTC
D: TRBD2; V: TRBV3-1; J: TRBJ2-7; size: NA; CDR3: CASSQGLAGVEQYF; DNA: TGTGCCAGCAGCCAAGGACTAGCGGGGGTCGAGCAGTACTTC
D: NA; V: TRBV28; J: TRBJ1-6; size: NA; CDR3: CASSLMGNQRASGDSPLHF; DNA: TGTGCCAGCAGTTTAATGGGGAATCAACGGGCATCAGGGGATTCACCCCTCCACTTT
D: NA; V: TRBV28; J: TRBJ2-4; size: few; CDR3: CASTGLGIAKNIQYF; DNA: TGTGCCAGCACCGGACTCGGTATAGCCAAAAACATTCAGTACTTC
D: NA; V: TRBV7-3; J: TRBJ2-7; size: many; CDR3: CASSPGTGYEQYF; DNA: TGTGCCAGCAGCCCGGGGACGGGTTACGAGCAGTACTTC
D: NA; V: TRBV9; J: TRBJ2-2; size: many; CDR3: CASSVEGRRAGELFF; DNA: TGTGCCAGCAGCGTAGAAGGCAGGCGGGCCGGGGAGCTGTTTTTT
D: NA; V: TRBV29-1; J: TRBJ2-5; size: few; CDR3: CSVDVPYQETQYF; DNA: TGCAGCGTAGACGTCCCGTACCAAGAGACCCAGTACTTC
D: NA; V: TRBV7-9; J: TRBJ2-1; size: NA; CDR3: CASSFPDYNEQFF; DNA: TGTGCCAGCAGCTTCCCCGACTACAATGAGCAGTTCTTC
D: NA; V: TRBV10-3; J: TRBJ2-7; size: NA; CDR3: CAISESGGTHEQYF; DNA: TGTGCCATCAGTGAGTCAGGGGGTACCCACGAGCAGTACTTC
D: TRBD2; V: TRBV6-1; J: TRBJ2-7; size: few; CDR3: CASSPGTTYEQYF; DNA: TGTGCCAGCTCTCCCGGGACTACCTACGAGCAGTACTTC
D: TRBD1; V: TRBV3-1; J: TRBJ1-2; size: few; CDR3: CASSQNRGRRYGYTF; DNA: TGTGCCAGCAGCCAGAACAGGGGGCGAAGATATGGCTACACCTTC
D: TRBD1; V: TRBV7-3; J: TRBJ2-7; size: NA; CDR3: CASSLNGQGAPYEQYF; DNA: TGTGCCAGCAGCTTAAATGGACAGGGGGCACCCTACGAGCAGTACTTC
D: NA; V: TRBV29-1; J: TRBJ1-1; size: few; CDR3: CSVVGPKATEAFF; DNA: TGCAGCGTTGTCGGACCCAAGGCCACTGAAGCTTTCTTT
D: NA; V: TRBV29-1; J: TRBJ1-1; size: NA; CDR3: CSVGNRDGPTEAFF; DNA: TGCAGCGTGGGCAACAGGGACGGGCCCACTGAAGCTTTCTTT
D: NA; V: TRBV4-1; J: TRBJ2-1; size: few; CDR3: CASSEGGLRATYNEQFF; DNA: TGCGCCAGCAGCGAAGGCGGACTCCGGGCTACCTACAATGAGCAGTTCTTC
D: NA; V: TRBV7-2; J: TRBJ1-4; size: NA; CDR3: CASSLVSGATNEKLFF; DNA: TGTGCCAGCAGCTTAGTGTCAGGAGCAACTAATGAAAAACTGTTTTTT